This entry concerns a single T cell receptor beta chain. Its cognate antigen is unknown. The source of the sample is a study of T cells after yellow fever vaccination. Study-wide findings and caveats: Clonotypes found in both CD4 and CD8 compartments made up a small share.

TCRdb reanalysed the 5' RACE reads using MiXCR and keeps one entry per CDR3 protein. The data contain approximately 550,000 distinct CDR3 sequences, roughly a fifth of them singletons. This CDR3 has 16 residues. The V gene's germline CDR1 is SGHNT and CDR2 YYREEE (reference sequence). V shed 3 bases and J 7 bases; nucleotides not matched to a gene: 8. This TCR came from a man aged 25-45 years who received the YFV17D yellow fever vaccine. The chain uses TRBV5-4 and TRBJ2-1; 12 bases fit TRBD2. The sequencing here drew on PBMCs, taken 15 days after the yellow fever booster vaccination. Written as DNA, the CDR3 is TGTGCCAGCAGCTCCCTGACTAGCGGGAGAATAAATGAGCAGTTCTTC. It specifies CASSSLTSGRINEQFF.